Listed here are 18 T cell receptor beta chains from one sample, sequenced in a study of human T cells and chemical hapten exposure (dated by TCRdb to 2020 to 2022). Library preparation attached unique molecular identifiers to individual cDNA molecules for quantitative, reproducible TCR counting. In-frame beta chains were kept once TCRdb had trimmed the public reads at Q25 with fastp and called clones with MiXCR. Each entry is one CDR3 protein sequence, shown with its most common DNA and genes. In this sample the table shows about 120,000 distinct CDR3 sequences, around 8.5% of which occur a single time. Jointly, the top ten make up just over 1.4% of the sample. Total RNA was extracted from unfractionated whole blood that had been collected in Tempus Blood RNA tubes. Specimen: whole blood. The receptors come from a human donor in good health. Some clones in this sample may be carry-over from other donors' samples. Donor details come from another sample of the same person, matched by shared clones.

This clonotype was found many times. One end of the junction is discordant with germline, which a read error may explain. J is TRBJ1-1 and V is TRBV14; D may be TRBD1 (6 bases). The CDR3 runs 13 residues. Looked up from germline, CDR1 is SGHDN and CDR2 is FVKESK. Written as DNA, the CDR3 is TGTGCCTGCAGACAGGACCGTAACACTGAAGCTTTCTTT. Translating it yields CACRQDRNTEAFF.

The chain links TRBV20-1 to TRBJ1-5; D unresolved. V lost 0 bases, J lost 3 bases, and 9 bases lay in between. This CDR3 has 14 residues. Looked up from germline, CDR1 is DFQATT and CDR2 is SNEGSKA (reference sequence). Written as DNA, the CDR3 is TGCAGTGCTAGAGAAAACCCCGCCAATCAGCCCCAGCATTTT. Its translation: CSARENPANQPQHF.

This clonotype was counted only a few times. The V call is TRBV6-5, the J call TRBJ1-1; TRBD1 agrees at 9 bases. The V gene's germline CDR1 is MNHEY and CDR2 SVGAGI. The trim removed 6 bases at V and 1 base at J, leaving 6 bases unmatched. The CDR3 runs 15 residues. The CDR3 loop is CASRPRDRENTEAFF. CDR3 in DNA: TGTGCCAGCAGACCCCGGGACAGGGAGAACACTGAAGCTTTCTTT.

The table lists this clonotype with many counts. This chain joins TRBV25-1 and TRBJ2-1, with D possibly TRBD2 on 6 matching bases. The V gene's germline CDR1 is MGHDK and CDR2 SYGVNS. Trimming left V 5 bases short and J 3 bases short, with 14 bases between. The CDR3 runs to 15 residues. The CDR3 here is CASSPPGTGYNEQFF. DNA for the CDR3: TGTGCCAGCAGTCCACCCGGGACTGGCTACAATGAGCAGTTCTTC.

This chain connects TRBV29-1 to TRBJ2-5; 9 bases are a match to TRBD1. V was clipped by 6 bases and J by 5 bases; unmatched bases: 7. Looked up from germline, CDR1 is SQVTM and CDR2 is ANQGSEA. The CDR3 loop spans 13 amino acids. The CDR3 spells CSVEQGAQETQYF. The CDR3 coding sequence is TGCAGCGTAGAACAGGGGGCTCAGGAGACCCAGTACTTC.

The gene calls are TRBV7-8 and TRBJ2-1, with a possible D match to TRBD2 (5 bases). CDR3 length equals 16 residues. Trimming stripped 1 base from V and 7 bases from J, with 17 bases between. The germline CDR1 and CDR2 sequences are SGHVS and FQNEAQ. The CDR3 reads CASSLVEAGIPNEQFF. As DNA, the CDR3 is TGTGCCAGCAGCTTAGTGGAGGCCGGGATACCGAATGAGCAGTTCTTC.

The rearrangement links TRBV20-1 to TRBJ2-3; 7 nucleotides match TRBD2. Germline lookup yields CDR1 DFQATT and CDR2 SNEGSKA (reference sequence). The junction had 8 bases not matched to a gene; V was cut back by 6 bases and J by 2 bases. CDR3 length equals 14 residues. The CDR3 coding sequence is TGCAGTGCACCCGCTAGCGGAAACACAGATACGCAGTATTTT. Translating gives CSAPASGNTDTQYF.

This clonotype appeared many times. The chain links TRBV7-8 to TRBJ1-5, with D perhaps TRBD1 (6 bases). The CDR3 is made up of 15 amino acids. Trimming removed 2 bases at V and 5 bases at J, with 13 bases between. Germline CDR1 SGHVS, CDR2 FQNEAQ. Written as DNA, the CDR3 is TGTGCCAGCAGCTTATACTCTGGGGGCGATCAGCCCCAGCATTTT. Amino acids: CASSLYSGGDQPQHF.

This clonotype showed up many times. V and J are TRBV6-1 and TRBJ1-1; D is unclear. V was pared by 8 bases and J by 5 bases, with 12 bases between. CDR1 and CDR2 from the germline V gene are MNHNS and SASEGT. The CDR3 length is 12 residues. The CDR3 nucleotides read TGTGCCAGCGCCCTAGCTGAGACTGAAGCTTTCTTT. It yields the protein CASALAETEAFF.

In this sample, this clonotype turned up many times. The chain carries TRBV6-6 and TRBJ1-2; TRBD1 might be the D (5 bases). This CDR3 region has 14 residues. Trimming took 0 bases from V and 3 from J, leaving 8 bases between them. Looked up from germline, CDR1 is MNHNY and CDR2 is SVGAGI (reference sequence). The CDR3 sequence is CASSYSRGDYGYTF. CDR3 DNA: TGTGCCAGCAGTTACTCGAGAGGGGACTATGGCTACACCTTC.

This clonotype was found a few times. The rearrangement uses TRBV20-1 and TRBJ2-2, with 8 bases matching TRBD1. The V segment lost 6 bases and the J segment 2 bases; nucleotides outside the gene matches: 8. From germline, CDR1 is DFQATT and CDR2 SNEGSKA (reference sequence). The CDR3 has 15 residues. This CDR3 is CSARPGGTNTGELFF. The CDR3 region has the DNA TGCAGTGCAAGACCAGGGGGCACTAACACCGGGGAGCTGTTTTTT.

This clonotype was recorded many times. This chain uses TRBV6-1 with TRBJ2-1, with D perhaps TRBD2 (6 bases). Trimming stripped 4 bases from V and 8 bases from J, with 15 bases between. CDR3 size: 14 residues. The germline CDR1 and CDR2 sequences are MNHNS and SASEGT. CDR3 sequence: CASSVGGKRDEQFF. The DNA for the CDR3 is TGTGCCAGCAGTGTCGGGGGAAAGCGGGATGAGCAGTTCTTC.

This clonotype was picked up a small number of times. The chain uses TRBV7-9 and TRBJ2-5; D not certain. The CDR3 spans 14 residues. Trimming took off 4 bases at V and 0 bases at J, with 9 bases between the two ends. Germline V gene sequence: CDR1 SEHNR, CDR2 FQNEAQ (reference sequence). The CDR3 is CASSSAEYQETQYF. The CDR3 region has the DNA TGTGCCAGCAGCTCAGCTGAGTACCAAGAGACCCAGTACTTC.

This clonotype occurred many times. The chain is built from TRBV3-1 and TRBJ2-5; maybe TRBD1 (6 bases). CDR3 length: 16 residues. Germline V CDR1 and CDR2: LGHDT, YNNKEL (reference sequence). V lost 2 bases, J lost 1 base, and 14 bases lay in between. The DNA of the CDR3 is TGTGCCAGCAGCCAAATAGTAGGGGACATCCAAGAGACCCAGTACTTC. This gives the protein CASSQIVGDIQETQYF.

This clonotype has more than one count but fewer than ten. V and J are TRBV29-1 and TRBJ2-1, with TRBD1 matching 7 bases. Trimming took 8 bases from V and 6 from J; bases not matched to a gene: 10. The CDR3 spans 13 residues. Germline loops: CDR1 SQVTM, CDR2 ANQGSEA. The DNA of the CDR3 is TGCAGCTCTGCAGGACAGGCGATCAATGAGCAGTTCTTC. It is translated as CSSAGQAINEQFF.

The table lists this clonotype with a few counts. The chain is built from TRBV6-5 and TRBJ2-3; D possibly corresponds to TRBD1 (6 bases). The ends were cut back, 6 bases at V and 1 base at J, with 17 bases in the middle. The CDR3 totals 16 residues. Per germline, CDR1 MNHEY and CDR2 SVGAGI. The CDR3 coding sequence is TGTGCCAGCAGCCTAGGCGGTGGGGGCGGCACAGATACGCAGTATTTT. It codes for CASSLGGGGGTDTQYF.

There are a few counts of this clonotype. The chain combines TRBV4-1 with TRBJ1-2; D unclear. V was pared by 0 bases and J by 0 bases, with 8 bases between. CDR3 length: 15 amino acids. Germline V gene lookup returns CDR1 MGHRA and CDR2 YSYEKL. CDR3 DNA sequence: TGCGCCAGCAGCCAAGAACTGGATTCTAACTATGGCTACACCTTC. Amino acid sequence: CASSQELDSNYGYTF.

This clonotype was recorded a few times. V gene TRBV6-6 combines with J gene TRBJ2-4; 11 bases agree with TRBD2. CDR3 length: 16 amino acids. The V and J ends lost 1 base and 7 bases, in that order; junction bases with no gene match: 6. Germline V gene lookup returns CDR1 MNHNY and CDR2 SVGAGI (reference sequence). CDR3 sequence reads: CASSYFLAGGGNIQYF. The CDR3 DNA reads as TGTGCCAGCAGTTACTTCTTAGCGGGGGGGGGGAACATTCAGTACTTC.